This TCR beta chain is drawn from a study of shared clonotypes between healthy human individuals. Overall study findings and caveats: Approximately 5% of naive CD4 clonotypes were shared across several donors.

This clone was observed once. The antigen remains unidentified. Several immunoSEQ plates received, in even portions, the genomic DNA of each subset. TCRdb's copy holds only in-frame clones and misses some; the assay was immunoSEQ multiplex PCR. The profile shows 2,500,000 or so clones, 85% to 95% of them singletons. J lost 4 bases, V lost 7 bases, and 3 bases had no gene match. The germline gives CDR1 SNHLY, CDR2 FYNNEI. CDR3 length: 14 residues. This clonotype was obtained from a man younger than 30 in good health. Some clones in this sample may be carry-over from other donors' samples. The genes are TRBV2 and TRBJ2-2; 10 bases agree with TRBD2. Material for sequencing was naive CD4+ T cells from PBMCs. The subset: CD45RA+ positively selected. CDR3 in DNA: TGTGCCAGCAATGTAGCGGGAGGCACCGGGGAGCTGTTTTTT. This gives the protein CASNVAGGTGELFF.